This T cell receptor (beta chain) appears in the sequencing data of a study of Graves' ophthalmopathy and Graves' hyperthyroidism. Study at large: At the time of initial diagnosis and before any treatment, peripheral blood was collected. The study's findings and limits: Ophthalmopathy progression cases were predicted by the model with about 70% sensitivity and 72.22% specificity. Thyroid clonotypes that were expanded above 0.001 frequency mostly also appeared in blood.

Trimming took 4 bases from V and 5 from J; bases not matched to a gene: 5. This CDR3 is 14 amino acids long. CDR1 is SGHRS, CDR2 YFSETQ, per germline. Many counts were recorded for this clonotype. Its antigen is as yet unknown. Beta-chain TCR CDR3 regions were amplified from RNA transcripts. First-round RT-PCR with HTBI primers preceded a second-round multiplex PCR. TCRdb independently ran MiXCR on the multiplex PCR reads; one entry per CDR3 protein. The sample includes more than 550,000 distinct CDR3 sequences, 35% to 45% of them seen just once. The sequence derives from an adult man with Graves' ophthalmopathy. The rearrangement joins TRBV5-1 to TRBJ1-1, with 10 bases lining up with TRBD1. The specimen sequenced was peripheral blood. CDR3 sequence (DNA): TGCGCCAGCAGCGTCGGACAGGGGGTGACTGAAGCTTTCTTT. Translating it yields CASSVGQGVTEAFF.